Below, 13 T cell receptor beta chains from the same sample are listed, as sequenced in a study of blood T cell repertoires in COVID-19. TCRdb's table, derived via immunoSEQ multiplex PCR, lists solely in-frame clones and lacks some. Among over 200,000 clones listed, under 90% were seen once. Sequencing input: PBMCs or T cells enriched from blood (not recorded which). The origin of the receptors is a man in his 60s who had recovered from COVID-19.

This rearrangement joins TRBV4-1 to TRBJ1-1; D ambiguous. V was trimmed by 0 bases and J by 0 bases, leaving 14 bases between them. There are 17 residues in the CDR3. Germline CDR1 is MGHRA and CDR2 is YSYEKL. Here the CDR3 reads CASSQEGGSEVNTEAFF. The CDR3 DNA sequence: TGCGCCAGCAGCCAAGAGGGCGGATCGGAGGTGAACACTGAAGCTTTCTTT.

This chain's CDR3 is CAWTTGGASYGYTF. The DNA of the CDR3 is TGTGCCTGGACCACAGGGGGCGCATCCTATGGCTACACCTTC. The chain recombines TRBV30 with TRBJ1-2; 9 bases match TRBD1. This CDR3 region has 14 residues. Trimming at V came to 4 bases and at J to 4 bases, leaving 7 bases not matched to a gene. Germline V gives CDR1 GTSNPN, CDR2 SVGIG (reference sequence).

The chain recombines TRBV2 with TRBJ2-7; D uncertain. The CDR3 extends over 12 amino acids. V shed 3 bases and J shed 7 bases, with 10 bases lying between them. Germline loops: CDR1 SNHLY, CDR2 FYNNEI. CDR3 sequence reads: CASSESPREQYF. CDR3 coding DNA: TGTGCCAGCAGTGAGTCCCCTCGGGAGCAGTACTTC. The complete variable domain, with remaining parts taken from reference TRBV2 and TRBJ2-7, reads EPEVTQTPSHQVTQMGQEVILRCVPISNHLYFYWYRQILGQKVEFLVSFYNNEISEKSEIFDDQFSVERPDGSNFTLKIRSTKLEDSAMYFCASSESPREQYFGPGTRLTVT.

This clone showed up just once. The chain carries TRBV5-5 and TRBJ1-2, with TRBD1 matching over 7 bases. The germline V gene encodes CDR1 SGHKS and CDR2 YYEKEE (reference sequence). With 2 bases clipped from V and 2 bases from J, the junction kept 6 bases outside the gene matches. This CDR3 region has 15 residues. The CDR3 here is CASSLSTGENYGYTF. In DNA form, the CDR3 reads TGTGCCAGCAGCTTAAGTACAGGGGAGAACTATGGCTACACCTTC.

This sequence joins TRBV7-9 and TRBJ1-2, with 9 nucleotides matching TRBD1. The V gene's germline CDR1 is SEHNR and CDR2 FQNEAQ (reference sequence). V was pared by 3 bases and J by 2 bases, with 7 bases of the junction left unmatched. The CDR3 loop spans 16 amino acids. The CDR3 coding sequence is TGTGCCAGCAGCTTGGGGGGACAGGGTTTCAACTATGGCTACACCTTC. This encodes CASSLGGQGFNYGYTF.

Only one count was recorded for this clone. The gene calls are TRBV18 and TRBJ1-2; 9 nucleotides agree with TRBD1. The germline gives CDR1 KGHSH, CDR2 LQKENI. V trimming: 3 bases; J trimming: 4 bases; junction bases outside the gene matches: 12. CDR3 length equals 17 residues. The CDR3, as DNA: TGTGCCAGCTCACCTGATCCGGCCGGGACAGGGCTCTATGGCTACACCTTC. Translated, it gives CASSPDPAGTGLYGYTF.

The gene calls are TRBV7-8 and TRBJ1-2; 10 bases are shared with TRBD1. CDR1 is SGHVS and CDR2 is FQNEAQ in the germline V gene. This CDR3 has 13 amino acids. Unmatched junction bases numbered 2, after V lost 3 bases and J lost 7 bases. The CDR3 bases are TGTGCCAGCAGCTTGACAGGGGGCGGTGGCTACACCTTC. It translates to CASSLTGGGGYTF. Supplemented by reference TRBV7-8 and TRBJ1-2, the full variable domain reads GAGVSQSPRYKVAKRGQDVALRCDPISGHVSLFWYQQALGQGPEFLTYFQNEAQLDKSGLPSDRFFAERPEGSVSTLKIQRTQQEDSAVYLCASSLTGGGGYTFGSGTRLTVV.

CDR3 protein: CASSYWTGSNQPQHF. CDR3 DNA: TGCGCCAGCAGCTACTGGACAGGTAGCAATCAGCCCCAGCATTTT. The rearrangement links TRBV4-3 to TRBJ1-5; TRBD1 matches 7 bases. The CDR3 is 15 residues long. The germline gives CDR1 LGHNA, CDR2 YSLEER. V lost 5 bases to trimming and J lost 0 bases; unmatched junction nucleotides: 4.

The rearrangement links TRBV20-1 to TRBJ2-3, with D possibly matching TRBD2 (6 bases). V was shortened by 3 bases and J by 1 base, with 17 bases between the two germline ends. The CDR3 extends over 16 amino acids. Germline V gene lookup returns CDR1 DFQATT and CDR2 SNEGSKA (reference sequence). CDR3 nucleotide sequence: TGCAGTGCTAGTGAGGAGTTTGGCGGGGGCACAGATACGCAGTATTTT. Residues: CSASEEFGGGTDTQYF.

The chain couples TRBV5-6 to TRBJ1-1, with TRBD1 as a possible D gene (5 bases). The CDR3 runs to 15 residues. Deletions cut 0 bases from V and 5 bases from J, with 14 bases between. Germline CDR1 and CDR2: SGHDT and YYEEEE. CDR3 nucleotide sequence: TGTGCCAGCAGCTTGGCCTGGCAGGGTATGACTGAAGCTTTCTTT. As protein: CASSLAWQGMTEAFF.

The chain joins TRBV3-1 (or the pseudogene TRBV3-2) to TRBJ1-2; a weak D match, TRBD1 (6 bases). Germline CDR1 LGHDT, CDR2 YNNKEL (reference sequence). V gave up 3 bases and J gave up 3 bases, with 14 bases separating them. This CDR3 is built from 15 residues. CDR3 sequence (DNA): TGTGCCAGCAGCCATGTCGTAGGGGGAGACTATGGCTACACCTTC. As protein: CASSHVVGGDYGYTF.

The chain recombines TRBV15 with TRBJ1-2; D possibly corresponds to TRBD1 (6 bases). From germline, CDR1 is LNHNV and CDR2 YYDKDF (reference sequence). CDR3 length: 15 amino acids. Deletions cut 1 base from V and 6 bases from J, with 15 bases between. Here the CDR3 reads CATSRVGRGVNGYTF. The CDR3 DNA follows: TGTGCCACCAGCAGAGTTGGCAGGGGTGTGAATGGCTACACCTTC.

The rearrangement joins TRBV6-1 to TRBJ2-3; D remains unclear. V dropped 1 base and J dropped 2 bases, with 7 bases sitting between them. CDR3 size: 14 residues. CDR1 and CDR2 from the germline V gene are MNHNS and SASEGT. As DNA, the CDR3 is TGTGCCAGCAGTGAAGGAACTGCCACAGATACGCAGTATTTT. This translates into CASSEGTATDTQYF.